The sequence of this T cell receptor beta chain was determined in a study of T cells in Graves' hyperthyroidism and ophthalmopathy. The CDR3 runs to 16 residues. The V end lost 1 base, the J end lost 4 bases, and 14 bases lay between the germline ends. In germline, CDR1 is SGHDN, CDR2 FVKESK. It was RNA transcripts that yielded the amplified TCR beta CDR3 regions. In the first-round RT-PCR of the TCR CDR3, the HTBI primer set was used. TCRdb re-called the multiplex PCR reads through MiXCR, storing one row per CDR3 protein. Among over 550,000 distinct CDR3 sequences listed, 15% to 20% were seen once. This clonotype has only a few counts. Its antigen remains unidentified. Study-level points and caveats: Among clonotypes expanded in thyroid above 0.001, most were also found in blood.

No ophthalmopathy progression within 18 months constituted stable Graves' hyperthyroidism. Patients aged 18 to 65 with hyperthyroidism were newly diagnosed, with duration under 2 months. The study based diagnoses on clinical symptoms, serum thyroxine and TRAb, thyroid ultrasound and orbital computed tomography. The genes are TRBV14 and TRBJ2-1; no definite D call. Sequences were obtained from blood. This TCR was sampled from a young woman with Graves' hyperthyroidism. CDR3 nucleotides: TGTGCCAGCAGCCAAGTTTGGCTTGCGGAATACAATGAGCAGTTCTTC. This codes for CASSQVWLAEYNEQFF. Filled out from reference TRBV14 and TRBJ2-1, the complete variable domain reads EAGVTQFPSHSVIEKGQTVTLRCDPISGHDNLYWYRRVMGKEIKFLLHFVKESKQDESGMPNNRFLAERTGGTYSTLKVQPAELEDSGVYFCASSQVWLAEYNEQFFGPGTRLTVL.